A selection of T cell receptor beta chains follows, all from one sample in a study of T cells after yellow fever vaccination. TCRdb reanalysed the 5' RACE reads using MiXCR and keeps one entry per CDR3 protein. The sample shows about 500,000 distinct CDR3 sequences, around 17% of them seen only once. The sample here was PBMCs, taken 5 to 6 days after the first yellow fever vaccination. The receptors derive from a man younger than 30 who received the YFV17D yellow fever vaccine. CDR3s include the opening cysteine and the closing phenylalanine or tryptophan. The order of the fields is clone size, V gene, J gene, D gene, CDR3 protein, CDR3 DNA. A D gene is named only where the DNA matches it firmly. A row's size may be missing; if present it is once, few, many or a size class.

>.|TRBV11-2|TRBJ2-3|.
CASSQIPDTQYF
TGTGCCAGCAGTCAAATCCCAGATACGCAGTATTTT
>few|TRBV25-1|TRBJ1-1|.
CASSECTGMENTEAFF
TGTGCCAGCAGTGAATGCACAGGGATGGAGAACACTGAAGCTTTCTTT
>.|TRBV2|TRBJ2-2|.
CASSQAMGGTGELFF
TGTGCCAGCAGCCAAGCCATGGGTGGCACCGGGGAGCTGTTTTTT
>few|TRBV5-4|TRBJ2-3|TRBD1
CASSLSRTGSDTQYF
TGTGCCAGCAGCTTGTCGCGGACAGGATCAGATACGCAGTATTTT
>few|TRBV6-2/TRBV6-3|TRBJ1-2|TRBD1
CASGTGYYGYTF
TGTGCCAGCGGGACAGGGTACTATGGCTACACCTTC
>few|TRBV5-1|TRBJ1-1|.
CASSPKYDRTPNTEAFF
TGCGCCAGCAGCCCAAAATACGACAGGACACCGAACACTGAAGCTTTCTTT
>.|TRBV6-2/TRBV6-3|TRBJ1-1|.
CASSSVTEAFF
TGTGCCAGCAGCTCCGTCACTGAAGCTTTCTTT
>many|TRBV7-8|TRBJ1-2|.
CASSLDSPRAYGYTF
TGTGCCAGCAGCTTAGACTCGCCCAGAGCCTATGGCTACACCTTC
>few|TRBV7-2|TRBJ1-3|.
CASSTASTGGAGNTIYF
TGTGCCAGCAGCACCGCCTCGACGGGGGGCGCCGGAAACACCATATATTTT
>.|TRBV27|TRBJ1-4|TRBD1
CASSFGDRVEEKLFF
TGTGCCAGCAGTTTCGGTGACAGGGTGGAAGAAAAACTGTTTTTT
>.|TRBV6-2/TRBV6-3|TRBJ1-1|.
CASSPRLSNTEAFF
TGTGCCAGCAGCCCCAGGTTATCGAACACTGAAGCTTTCTTT
>few|TRBV6-2/TRBV6-3|TRBJ1-2|TRBD1
CASSNPTGSGYTF
TGTGCCAGCAGTAACCCGACAGGGAGCGGCTACACCTTC
>few|TRBV7-9|TRBJ2-2|.
CASSQNTFFNTGELFF
TGTGCCAGCAGCCAAAACACCTTCTTTAACACCGGGGAGCTGTTTTTT
>many|TRBV12-3/TRBV12-4|TRBJ1-1|.
CASTQVDTEAFF
TGTGCCAGCACCCAAGTGGACACTGAAGCTTTCTTT
>few|TRBV5-4|TRBJ2-3|TRBD1
CASSKKTGGYEDTQYF
TGTGCCAGCAGCAAAAAGACAGGGGGTTACGAAGATACGCAGTATTTT
>.|TRBV19|TRBJ2-4|.
CASSLDHGLAKNIQYF
TGTGCCAGTTCACTCGACCACGGCCTAGCCAAAAACATTCAGTACTTC
>few|TRBV4-1|TRBJ2-7|TRBD2
CASSQFPGGPYEQYF
TGCGCCAGCAGCCAATTCCCGGGGGGGCCCTACGAGCAGTACTTC
>few|TRBV20-1|TRBJ2-1|.
CSARFRDNEQFF
TGCAGTGCTAGGTTCAGGGACAATGAGCAGTTCTTC
>.|TRBV7-2|TRBJ1-4|.
CASSPVRVHEKLFF
TGTGCCAGCAGCCCCGTGAGGGTTCATGAAAAACTGTTTTTT
>.|TRBV4-1|TRBJ1-2|TRBD1
CASTPVRQGDGYTF
TGCGCCAGCACCCCGGTTCGACAGGGCGATGGCTACACCTTC
>.|TRBV4-1|TRBJ2-7|TRBD1
CASSQELGQGNYEQYF
TGCGCCAGCAGCCAAGAGTTGGGACAGGGCAACTACGAGCAGTACTTC
>.|TRBV11-2|TRBJ2-1|.
CASSSRSRRGNEQFF
TGTGCCAGCAGTTCACGAAGTAGGAGGGGCAATGAGCAGTTCTTC
>few|TRBV5-1|TRBJ1-1|.
CASSLVQHTEAFF
TGCGCCAGCAGCTTGGTTCAGCACACTGAAGCTTTCTTT
>.|TRBV9|TRBJ2-3|.
CASGRAGDTQYF
TGTGCCAGCGGCCGTGCCGGGGATACGCAGTATTTT
>.|TRBV6-1|TRBJ1-6|.
CASSPVDWNSPLHF
TGTGCCAGCAGTCCCGTGGACTGGAATTCACCCCTCCACTTT
>few|TRBV7-2|TRBJ1-4|.
CASSSGSVQGNEKLFF
TGTGCCAGCAGCTCTGGGTCGGTACAGGGAAATGAAAAACTGTTTTTT
>few|TRBV12-3/TRBV12-4|TRBJ2-7|TRBD1
CASSKTGTYEQYF
TGTGCCAGCAGTAAGACAGGGACCTACGAGCAGTACTTC
>.|TRBV11-1|TRBJ2-1|.
CASSLGVGGEQFF
TGTGCCAGCAGCTTAGGGGTTGGAGGTGAGCAGTTCTTC
>few|TRBV7-9|TRBJ1-6|TRBD1
CASSQRGQGMNSPLHF
TGTGCCAGCAGCCAAAGAGGACAGGGGATGAATTCACCCCTCCACTTT
>.|TRBV10-2|TRBJ1-1|.
CASSETLTEAFF
TGCGCCAGCAGTGAGACCCTTACTGAAGCTTTCTTT
>.|TRBV3-1|TRBJ1-4|.
CASSRDGYLKLFF
TGTGCCAGCAGCCGAGATGGATACCTAAAACTGTTTTTT
>many|TRBV20-1|TRBJ1-1|TRBD1
CSSRQGWNTEAFF
TGCAGTTCGCGACAGGGGTGGAACACTGAAGCTTTCTTT
>.|TRBV18|TRBJ2-7|.
CASSPLMGLNSYEQYF
TGTGCCAGCTCTCCGTTGATGGGACTCAACTCCTACGAGCAGTACTTC
>.|TRBV4-3|TRBJ2-3|TRBD2
CASSQEPGGGTDTQYF
TGCGCCAGCAGCCAAGAGCCCGGGGGGGGCACAGATACGCAGTATTTT
>few|TRBV5-1|TRBJ1-1|.
CASSWGGGGEAFF
TGCGCCAGCAGCTGGGGGGGCGGAGGTGAAGCTTTCTTT
>few|TRBV7-2|TRBJ2-2|.
CASGQGSFTGELFF
TGTGCCAGCGGGCAGGGCAGCTTTACCGGGGAGCTGTTTTTT
>few|TRBV7-8|TRBJ1-1|.
CASSLARGIYTEAFF
TGTGCCAGCAGCTTAGCGCGAGGGATCTACACTGAAGCTTTCTTT
>few|TRBV9|TRBJ2-7|.
CASSSGHPYEQYF
TGTGCCAGCAGCTCGGGACACCCCTACGAGCAGTACTTC
>few|TRBV30|TRBJ2-4|.
CAWEIKNIQYF
TGTGCCTGGGAAATCAAAAACATTCAGTACTTC
>.|TRBV9|TRBJ2-5|.
CASSTGSGRETQYF
TGTGCCAGCAGTACCGGGTCGGGACGGGAGACCCAGTACTTC
>few|TRBV7-2|TRBJ2-5|.
CASSLIAETQYF
TGTGCCAGCAGCTTAATCGCAGAGACCCAGTACTTC
>few|TRBV18|TRBJ2-3|TRBD1
CASSGTGGLYTQYF
TGTGCCAGCTCAGGGACAGGGGGCCTTTATACGCAGTATTTT
>few|TRBV4-1|TRBJ2-2|.
CASSQAAQVGELFF
TGCGCCAGCAGCCAAGCGGCACAGGTCGGGGAGCTGTTTTTT
>.|TRBV5-5|TRBJ1-3|TRBD1
CASSSTRGGNTIYF
TGTGCCAGCAGCTCGACCAGGGGGGGTAACACCATATATTTT
>.|TRBV5-5|TRBJ2-5|.
CASSPQGGGRFQETQYF
TGTGCCAGCAGCCCCCAAGGGGGGGGGCGGTTCCAAGAGACCCAGTACTTC
>many|TRBV12-3/TRBV12-4|TRBJ2-3|TRBD2
CASSLGLAGGGTDTQYF
TGTGCCAGCAGTCTCGGACTAGCGGGGGGCGGCACAGATACGCAGTATTTT
>few|TRBV4-2|TRBJ2-2|TRBD2
CASSQASLAGGLGGELFF
TGTGCCAGCAGCCAAGCCTCACTAGCGGGGGGGCTAGGTGGGGAGCTGTTTTTT
>few|TRBV15|TRBJ2-3|TRBD1
CATSPTGAHTDTQYF
TGTGCCACCAGCCCGACAGGGGCCCACACAGATACGCAGTATTTT
>.|TRBV6-6|TRBJ2-2|.
CASSYQTTGELFF
TGTGCCAGCAGTTACCAGACGACCGGGGAGCTGTTTTTT
>few|TRBV29-1|TRBJ1-4|.
CSVESQKRKLFF
TGCAGCGTTGAGTCCCAAAAGCGAAAACTGTTTTTT
>few|TRBV27|TRBJ2-5|TRBD1
CASSPTGSEPETQYF
TGTGCCAGCAGTCCGACAGGGTCCGAACCAGAGACCCAGTACTTC
>few|TRBV6-1|TRBJ1-2|.
CASSGQSRDGYTF
TGTGCCAGCAGTGGACAGTCGCGGGATGGCTACACCTTC
>.|TRBV12-3/TRBV12-4|TRBJ2-1|.
CASSLTGAQGYNEQFF
TGTGCCAGCAGTTTAACGGGGGCTCAGGGGTACAATGAGCAGTTCTTC